These T cell receptor beta chains were read from a single sample in a study of Graves' ophthalmopathy and Graves' hyperthyroidism. Each CDR3 protein is one row after TCRdb ran MiXCR on the multiplex PCR reads. The repertoire includes fewer than 250,000 distinct CDR3 sequences, roughly 29% of them detected once, and approximately 8.6% sits in the top ten. Sequencing used peripheral blood. The receptors derive from a man aged 50 to 60 with Graves' ophthalmopathy. CDR3s include the opening cysteine and the closing phenylalanine or tryptophan. D genes are given only for firm matches. Rows may omit the clone size; those that give it use once, few, many or a size class.

>15|.|.|TRBJ1-1|TRBV6-2/TRBV6-3
TGTGCCAGCAGTCAACTCGGGGGGGCGAGGACTGAAGCTTTCTTT
CASSQLGGARTEAFF
>15|.|many|TRBJ2-7|TRBV19
TGTGCCAGTAGTATAATGGGGGTGGGCTTCTACGAGCAGTACTTC
CASSIMGVGFYEQYF
>13|.|many|TRBJ1-1|TRBV30
TGTGCCTGGAGTGGTACAGGGAACACTGAAGCTTTCTTT
CAWSGTGNTEAFF
>15|.|.|TRBJ1-5|TRBV12-3/TRBV12-4
TGTGCCAGCAGTCCTTTCGGGAGGGATCGTCAGCCCCAGCATTTT
CASSPFGRDRQPQHF
>14|TRBD1|many|TRBJ2-7|TRBV29-1
TGCAGCGTTGAATTAGGACAGGCGGCAGGCGAGCAGTACTTC
CSVELGQAAGEQYF
>16|.|.|TRBJ2-7|TRBV11-2
TGTGCCAGCAGCTTAGAGTTTCCGGGGGCTCAAGGCGAGCAGTACTTC
CASSLEFPGAQGEQYF
>12|TRBD2|many|TRBJ2-5|TRBV29-1
TGCAGCGTACTAGCGGGAGAAGAGACCCAGTACTTC
CSVLAGEETQYF
>12|.|many|TRBJ2-7|TRBV7-9
TGTGCCAGCATGGGGCAGGGCTACGAGCAGTACTTC
CASMGQGYEQYF
>12|.|.|TRBJ2-3|TRBV6-1
TGTGCCAGCAGTGAGAGGGGAGATACGCAGTATTTT
CASSERGDTQYF
>14|.|many|TRBJ1-1|TRBV18
TGTGCCAGCTCACCGTCAGGTGCTGGCACTGAAGCTTTCTTT
CASSPSGAGTEAFF
>14|.|many|TRBJ2-7|TRBV20-1
TGCAGTGCCCCTCGTGCAGAGCGGGTAGTGGAGCAGTACTTC
CSAPRAERVVEQYF
>15|.|many|TRBJ2-7|TRBV30
TGTGCCTGGGGAGCGACAGTCCTGAGCTCCTACGAGCAGTACTTC
CAWGATVLSSYEQYF
>13|.|many|TRBJ2-5|TRBV6-2/TRBV6-3
TGTGCCAGCAGTGCGGGATTTCGGGAGACCCAGTACTTC
CASSAGFRETQYF
>12|TRBD1|large|TRBJ2-7|TRBV29-1
TGCAGCGTACAGGGGGCCTCCTACGAGCAGTACTTC
CSVQGASYEQYF
>16|.|.|TRBJ2-7|TRBV28
TGTGCCAGCCCTCGTGAGAGGCCCCGGGTTAGGCACGAGCAGTACTTC
CASPRERPRVRHEQYF
>14|.|.|TRBJ2-2|TRBV6-1
TGTGCCAGCAGTACGGAGAGGTTAACCGGGGAGCTGTTTTTT
CASSTERLTGELFF
>17|.|many|TRBJ2-6|TRBV11-1
TGTGCCAGCAGCCCTAGCTTGGGTATATCTGGGGCCAACGTCCTGACTTTC
CASSPSLGISGANVLTF
>12|.|.|TRBJ1-1|TRBV24-1
TGTGCCACCAGTGACGCCTCGACAGAAGCTTTCTTT
CATSDASTEAFF
>14|.|once|TRBJ2-2|TRBV7-2
TGTGCCAGCAAAAGGGACACGAACACCGGGGAGCTGTTTTTT
CASKRDTNTGELFF
>13|TRBD2|many|TRBJ2-7|TRBV28
TGTGCCAGTTATAGCGGGAACACCTACGAGCAGTACTTC
CASYSGNTYEQYF
>16|TRBD1|many|TRBJ2-7|TRBV12-3/TRBV12-4
TGTGCCAGCAGTCAACCCCGGACAGGGGGCCCGGAAGAGCAGTACTTC
CASSQPRTGGPEEQYF
>12|.|many|TRBJ2-7|TRBV30
TGTGCCTGGAGTGTACTGGGAGGCGAGCAGTACTTC
CAWSVLGGEQYF
>15|TRBD1|many|TRBJ2-5|TRBV29-1
TGCAGCGTTGTTGTCCCGGACAGGGGGCAAGAGACCCAGTACTTC
CSVVVPDRGQETQYF
>14|TRBD1|.|TRBJ2-7|TRBV12-3/TRBV12-4
TGTGCCAGCAGTCACAGGGGGAAATTCTACGAGCAGTACTTC
CASSHRGKFYEQYF
>21|TRBD2|many|TRBJ2-7|TRBV6-2/TRBV6-3
TGTGCCAGCAGTTACCCCCGCTGGAGTCCGGGACTAGCGGGTAGCTCCTACGAGCAGTACTTC
CASSYPRWSPGLAGSSYEQYF
>14|.|many|TRBJ1-5|TRBV6-2/TRBV6-3
TGTGCCAGCAGTCGACAGAGCGACGTGCAGCCCCAGCATTTT
CASSRQSDVQPQHF
>13|.|once|TRBJ2-4|TRBV7-8
TGTGCCAGCAGCCCGCCGGACAGAAACATTCAGTACTTC
CASSPPDRNIQYF
>14|.|few|TRBJ2-6|TRBV6-2/TRBV6-3
TGTGCCAGCAGTTGGGACATTGGGGCCAACGTCCTGACTTTC
CASSWDIGANVLTF
>15|TRBD1|many|TRBJ2-5|TRBV29-1
TGCAGCGTAGATCCGGGACAGAAGTACCAAGAGACCCAGTACTTC
CSVDPGQKYQETQYF
>11|.|many|TRBJ2-5|TRBV12-3/TRBV12-4
TGTGCCAGCAGCAACAGACAGACCCAGTACTTC
CASSNRQTQYF
>20|TRBD2|.|TRBJ2-2|TRBV28
TGTGCCAGCAGTTTAATCTCGAACCTAGCGGGGGAAGGGAACACCGGGGAGCTGTTTTTT
CASSLISNLAGEGNTGELFF
>16|TRBD1|.|TRBJ1-1|TRBV6-1
TGTGCCAGCAGTGAAGCCGGGACAGGGGAGAACACTGAAGCTTTCTTT
CASSEAGTGENTEAFF
>15|TRBD1|many|TRBJ2-7|TRBV6-5
TGTGCCAGCAGTTACTCGAGGGACAGGACTTACGAGCAGTACTTC
CASSYSRDRTYEQYF
>13|.|.|TRBJ1-2|TRBV6-5
TGTGCCAGCATTAAGACGGCGAACTATGGCTACACCTTC
CASIKTANYGYTF
>14|TRBD1|once|TRBJ2-7|TRBV3-1
TGTGCCAGCAGCCCCACAGGGGTGATCTACGAGCAGTACTTC
CASSPTGVIYEQYF
>17|TRBD1|.|TRBJ2-7|TRBV12-3/TRBV12-4
TGTGCCAGCAGTTTAGCGACAGGGCCGGTGGTATCCTACGAGCAGTACTTC
CASSLATGPVVSYEQYF
>16|TRBD1|.|TRBJ2-7|TRBV6-2/TRBV6-3
TGTGCCAGCAGTTACGGCCTCCGGGACAGTCTGAACGAGCAGTACTTC
CASSYGLRDSLNEQYF